This T cell receptor (beta chain) was recorded in a study of vaccination and CD4 T cells after COVID-19. Whole-study context: As their vaccination, participants received two doses of either BNT162b2 or mRNA-1273 vaccine.

The study sequenced cultured CD4+ T cell DNA using the Oncomine TCR Beta short-read assay. Cultured CD4+ T cells were the source of extracted genomic DNA. TCRdb itself ran the PCR reads through MiXCR, one entry per CDR3 protein. The sample holds around 11,000 distinct CDR3 sequences, approximately 41% seen once. A word on this clonotype: Its antigen is unidentified.

The CDR3 consists of 15 residues. V trimming: 6 bases; J trimming: 4 bases; junction bases outside the gene matches: 9. The germline gives CDR1 MDHEN, CDR2 SYDVKM. Treatment in this sample: approximately nine-day PBMC culture with coronavirus spike peptide pools or control peptides (ViraFEST assay). T cells were expanded with peptide pools, and expanded clonotypes were identified by TCR sequencing. This chain connects TRBV28 to TRBJ2-3; 8 bases agree with TRBD2. This clonotype was obtained from a human donor who had recovered from COVID-19. Sequenced: CD4+ T cells from blood, cultured in vitro. The CDR3 spells CASSPAGDSADTQYF. The CDR3 nucleotides are TGTGCCAGCAGCCCAGCGGGGGATTCGGCAGATACGCAGTATTTT.